Following are 9 T cell receptor beta chains from one sample sequenced in a study of blood T cell repertoires in COVID-19. Measured with immunoSEQ multiplex PCR; TCRdb has only the in-frame clones, and not every one. The table has some 270,000 clones, 75% to 90% seen once. Specimen: PBMCs or T cells enriched from blood (not recorded which). Receptors originate from a woman aged 40 to 50 who had been exposed to COVID-19.

This clone was picked up a small number of times. The chain is built from TRBV9 and TRBJ1-2; 8 nucleotides match TRBD1. In germline, CDR1 is SGDLS, CDR2 YYNGEE. V was pared by 3 bases and J by 4 bases, with 8 bases of the junction left unmatched. The CDR3 totals 15 residues. CDR3 region: CASSGPTGAGYGYTF. The CDR3 DNA is TGTGCCAGCAGCGGCCCGACAGGGGCCGGCTATGGCTACACCTTC. Using reference TRBV9 and TRBJ1-2 for the parts outside the CDR3, the full variable domain is DSGVTQTPKHLITATGQRVTLRCSPRSGDLSVYWYQQSLDQGLQFLIQYYNGEERAKGNILERFSAQQFPDLHSELNLSSLELGDSALYFCASSGPTGAGYGYTFGSGTRLTVV.

The chain employs TRBV5-8 and TRBJ1-5, with 8 bases lining up with TRBD1. The CDR3 consists of 11 residues. Germline CDR1 and CDR2: SGHTS and YDEGEE. J was trimmed by 11 bases and V by 3 bases; bases with no gene match: 1. The CDR3 DNA is TGTGCCAGCAGCTCGGGACAGGCCCAGCATTTT. Its translation: CASSSGQAQHF.

As to this clone: A junction end diverges from the germline sequence, so it may reflect a read error. This chain joins TRBV5-1 and TRBJ2-6; 7 nucleotides align to TRBD1. CDR1 is SGHRS and CDR2 is YFSETQ in the germline V gene. The CDR3 is 17 amino acids. The CDR3, as DNA: TGTGCCAGCAGCTTCACAGGGGTTGACTCTGGGGCCAACGTCCTGACTTTC. This gives the protein CASSFTGVDSGANVLTF.

The chain uses TRBV6-4 and TRBJ2-2; the D gene is possibly TRBD1 (5 bases). V was trimmed by 3 bases and J by 1 base, leaving 9 bases between them. The length of the CDR3 is 15 residues. The germline V gene encodes CDR1 MRHNA and CDR2 SNTAGT. CDR3 in amino acids: CASSEKGLNTGELFF. The CDR3 DNA sequence: TGTGCCAGCAGTGAAAAGGGGTTGAACACCGGGGAGCTGTTTTTT.

This chain joins TRBV6-5 and TRBJ1-2; weak D call: TRBD1 (5 bases). The CDR3 has 14 amino acids. Trimming removed 0 bases from V and 8 bases from J, with 13 bases in between. Germline V gives CDR1 MNHEY, CDR2 SVGAGI. The CDR3 loop is CASSYSIQAGGYTF. CDR3 nucleotide sequence: TGTGCCAGCAGTTACTCGATACAGGCGGGGGGCTACACCTTC.

The rearrangement joins TRBV14 to TRBJ1-1; the D gene is possibly TRBD1 (6 bases). The V gene lost 4 bases and the J gene lost 8 bases, with 23 bases spanning the gap. This CDR3 spans 16 amino acids. CDR1 and CDR2 (germline): SGHDN, FVKESK. The CDR3 loop reads CASSRDVGGAPWEAFF. CDR3 DNA sequence: TGTGCCAGCAGCCGAGACGTAGGGGGGGCCCCGTGGGAAGCTTTCTTT.

The chain combines TRBV19 with TRBJ1-6; 11 positions match TRBD1. V lost 2 bases and J lost 8; bases outside the gene matches: 5. In germline, CDR1 is LNHDA, CDR2 SQIVND (reference sequence). The CDR3 consists of 16 residues. For the CDR3, the DNA is TGTGCCAGTAGTATAAGAGGGGACAGGGGGTATTCACCCCTCCACTTT. It specifies CASSIRGDRGYSPLHF.

The chain employs TRBV10-3 and TRBJ2-2; D is perhaps TRBD2 (6 bases). The ends were cut back, 3 bases at V and 4 bases at J, with 9 bases in the middle. The CDR3 consists of 14 residues. Germline CDR1 and CDR2: ENHRY and SYGVKD. The CDR3 DNA reads as TGTGCCATCAGTGACGGGAGAGGCACCGGGGAGCTGTTTTTT. It translates to CAISDGRGTGELFF.

This chain uses TRBV29-1 with TRBJ2-3; TRBD2 agrees at 9 bases. CDR1 is SQVTM, CDR2 ANQGSEA, per germline. The CDR3 is 16 amino acids. Losses at the gene ends were 0 bases for V and 5 bases for J; bases not matched to a gene: 9. The CDR3 DNA sequence: TGCAGCGTTGAAGATCGGTCAGCGGGGGGCGTAGATACGCAGTATTTT. It translates to CSVEDRSAGGVDTQYF.